This TCR beta chain was identified during a study of blood T cell repertoires in COVID-19. About the study: COVID-19 samples from acute and convalescent phases originated in the United States, Italy and Spain.

The CDR3 covers 15 residues. Unmatched junction bases numbered 5, after V lost 6 bases and J lost 0 bases. Germline CDR1 is MNHEY and CDR2 is SVGAGI. Before being deemed recovered, Cohort 3 donors had two negative PCRs, clearance, or symptom resolution. The authors' processing: It was from reference gene primer amplification that nucleated cell counts were estimated. The method was immunoSEQ multiplex PCR; TCRdb's version includes in-frame clones alone and lacks a portion of them. V, J and clone size derive from that table, while D and trimming were established from the DNA sequence. The sample holds over 200,000 clones, approximately 80% seen once.

The sequencing sample was made of PBMCs or T cells enriched from blood (not recorded which). This TCR derives from a man aged 35 to 55 who had recovered from COVID-19. The chain joins TRBV6-5 to TRBJ2-1; 7 positions match TRBD1. The CDR3 spells CASSTGVSSYNEQFF. The CDR3 nucleotides read TGTGCCAGCAGCACAGGGGTCAGCTCCTACAATGAGCAGTTCTTC.